A single sample is the source of the 32 T cell receptor beta chains below, sequenced in a study of T cell responses to AZD1222 COVID-19 vaccine. TCRdb's copy holds only in-frame clones and misses some; the assay was immunoSEQ multiplex PCR. The data show nearly 95,000 clones, 80% to 90% seen once. Material: peripheral blood, obtained 28 days after the second AZD1222 dose. Receptors originate from an adult who received the AZD1222 COVID-19 vaccine.

The table lists this clone with a count of one. The rearrangement uses TRBV21-1 and TRBJ2-7; the D call of TRBD2 is as the table states it, not checked on the DNA. TRBV21-1 counts as a pseudogene. This CDR3 comprises 14 residues. CDR3 in amino acids: CASSKREDGREQYF. The CDR3 DNA reads TGTGCCAGCAGCAAACGGGAGGACGGGCGGGAGCAGTACTTC.

The CDR3 sequence: CASVRTSGTSDTQYF. The CDR3 coding sequence is TGTGCCAGCGTCAGGACTAGCGGGACTTCAGATACGCAGTATTTT. The rearrangement joins TRBV2 to TRBJ2-3, with TRBD2 identical over 12 bases. The CDR3 totals 15 residues. Germline V gene sequence: CDR1 SNHLY, CDR2 FYNNEI. J was trimmed by 4 bases and V by 8 bases; bases with no gene match: 7.

The chain joins TRBV5-6 to TRBJ2-7; D may correspond to TRBD1 or TRBD2 (5 bases each). V lost 4 bases and J 5 bases, leaving 13 bases between the germline ends. The CDR3 runs 13 residues. Germline lookup yields CDR1 SGHDT and CDR2 YYEEEE. The CDR3 region is CASSRLRGNEQYF. CDR3 in DNA: TGTGCCAGCAGCCGACTAAGGGGTAACGAGCAGTACTTC.

This clone was seen once. The chain links TRBV29-1 to TRBJ2-1; no firm D call. Germline V gene data show CDR1 as SQVTM and CDR2 as ANQGSEA. CDR3 length: 14 amino acids. Trimming took 6 bases from V and 0 from J, leaving 12 bases between them. CDR3 loop: CSVLVGDSYNEQFF. DNA for the CDR3: TGCAGCGTCCTTGTTGGTGACTCCTACAATGAGCAGTTCTTC.

The rearrangement joins TRBV2 to TRBJ1-3; D might be TRBD1 (5 bases). The CDR3 length is 16 residues. V was pared by 4 bases and J by 0 bases, with 13 bases between. Germline V gives CDR1 SNHLY, CDR2 FYNNEI. The CDR3 here is CASSVGDLNSGNTIYF. CDR3 bases: TGTGCCAGCAGTGTGGGGGACCTTAACTCTGGAAACACCATATATTTT.

This sequence joins TRBV19 and TRBJ1-5; no definite D call. Germline V gene sequence: CDR1 LNHDA, CDR2 SQIVND (reference sequence). Trimming stripped 3 bases from V and 2 bases from J, with 8 bases between. This CDR3 contains 14 residues. The CDR3 loop is CASSITRGNQPQHF. The CDR3 nucleotides read TGTGCCAGTAGTATTACAAGGGGCAATCAGCCCCAGCATTTT.

CDR3 residues: CASSAWTGFDEQYF. The CDR3, as DNA: TGTGCCAGCAGCGCTTGGACAGGGTTCGACGAGCAGTACTTC. The chain employs TRBV9 and TRBJ2-7; 8 positions match TRBD1. With V trimmed by 3 bases and J by 5 bases, 7 bases remained unmatched. The CDR3 consists of 14 residues. Germline lookup yields CDR1 SGDLS and CDR2 YYNGEE.

V gene TRBV18 combines with J gene TRBJ2-4; 7 positions match TRBD1. CDR1 KGHSH and CDR2 LQKENI come from the germline V gene. There are 13 residues in the CDR3. After removal of 6 bases from V and 8 bases from J, the junction contained 7 bases not matched to a gene. The CDR3 coding sequence is TGTGCCAGCTCCCAACCCACAGGGGACATTCAGTACTTC. Amino acid sequence: CASSQPTGDIQYF.

The genes are TRBV4-3 and TRBJ1-2; D gene uncertain. The CDR3 sequence is 14 residues long. The ends were cut back, 0 bases at V and 7 bases at J, with 12 bases in the middle. The germline gives CDR1 LGHNA, CDR2 YSLEER. CDR3 nucleotides: TGCGCCAGCAGCCAAGAAAGGACTACCGGTGGCTACACCTTC. This translates into CASSQERTTGGYTF.

A single count supports this clone. The rearrangement joins TRBV24-1 to TRBJ1-2; D unclear. The germline V gene has CDR1 KGHDR and CDR2 SFDVKD. Trimming shortened V by 8 bases and J by 6 bases, and 24 bases separated the two germline ends. The CDR3 runs to 16 residues. The CDR3, as DNA: TGTGCCACCACCGATCTGGAGAGGGAGAGTCTCGATGGCTACACCTTC. It specifies CATTDLERESLDGYTF.

The J gene is TRBJ2-1, the V gene TRBV12-3 or TRBV12-4; no definite D call. The CDR3 sequence is 12 residues long. V gave up 3 bases and J gave up 3 bases, with 3 bases separating them. The CDR3 sequence is CASSFYYNEQFF. The CDR3 DNA follows: TGTGCCAGCAGTTTCTACTACAATGAGCAGTTCTTC.

The V gene is TRBV19, the J gene TRBJ1-5, with a possible D match to TRBD1 (5 bases). This CDR3 is 15 amino acids long. V lost 5 bases and J lost 8, with 19 bases in between. The V gene's germline CDR1 is LNHDA and CDR2 SQIVND (reference sequence). CDR3 in DNA: TGTGCCAGTAGTCTGACGGACACTCCCCGGGAGCCCCAGCATTTT. Its protein product is CASSLTDTPREPQHF.

This chain uses TRBV19 with TRBJ2-7; TRBD2 matches 7 bases. V gave up 5 bases and J gave up 6 bases; unmatched junction bases: 22. This CDR3 comprises 18 residues. Per the germline V gene, CDR1 is LNHDA and CDR2 is SQIVND (reference sequence). Here the CDR3 reads CASSPLPGGRGRGPEQYF. In nucleotides, the CDR3 is TGTGCCAGTAGTCCCCTCCCGGGGGGAAGGGGTCGTGGTCCCGAGCAGTACTTC.

The chain uses TRBV5-8 and TRBJ1-4; a weak D match, TRBD1 (6 bases). Germline CDR1 SGHTS, CDR2 YDEGEE. Trimming stripped 4 bases from V and 7 bases from J, with 17 bases between. CDR3 length equals 15 residues. The CDR3 loop is CASSRNRESPEKLFF. The CDR3 DNA sequence: TGTGCCAGCAGCCGGAACAGGGAATCCCCTGAAAAACTGTTTTTT.

The rearrangement joins TRBV2 to TRBJ1-3, with 9 bases aligning to TRBD1. The V gene's germline CDR1 is SNHLY and CDR2 FYNNEI. J gave up 3 bases and V 6 bases, and 3 bases lay outside the gene matches. This CDR3 contains 14 residues. The CDR3 loop is CASRMDRGGNTIYF. The CDR3 coding sequence is TGTGCCAGCAGAATGGACAGGGGTGGAAACACCATATATTTT.

The CDR3 region is CASSLVYNTEAFF. CDR3 nucleotide sequence: TGTGCCAGCAGCTTGGTTTATAACACTGAAGCTTTCTTT. The gene calls are TRBV7-3 and TRBJ1-1; D remains ambiguous. Germline V lookup: CDR1 SGHTA, CDR2 FQGTGA. The CDR3 has 13 amino acids. V lost 3 bases, J lost 2 bases, and 7 bases lay in between.

This chain connects TRBV30 to TRBJ1-1; weak D call: TRBD1 (5 bases). Germline values: CDR1 GTSNPN, CDR2 SVGIG (reference sequence). The CDR3 extends over 13 amino acids. Trimming left V 0 bases short and J 6 bases short, with 11 bases between. The CDR3 bases are TGTGCCTGGAGTGTAAGGGGCAGGGCTGAAGCTTTCTTT. The encoded protein is CAWSVRGRAEAFF. The full variable domain, its missing parts supplied by reference TRBV30 and TRBJ1-1, is SQTIHQWPATLVQPVGSPLSLECTVEGTSNPNLYWYRQAAGRGLQLLFYSVGIGQISSEVPQNLSASRPQDRQFILSSKKLLLSDSGFYLCAWSVRGRAEAFFGQGTRLTVV.

On this clone itself: The sample carries other DNA sequences with the same CDR3. The V and J genes are TRBV7-2 and TRBJ2-3; the match to TRBD2 covers 12 bases. CDR3 length: 17 residues. The germline gives CDR1 SGHTA, CDR2 FQGNSA. The V gene end was trimmed by 1 base and the J gene end by 4 bases; junction bases not matched to a gene: 6. The CDR3 here is CASSLGLAGGWADTQYF. In DNA, the CDR3 is TGTGCCAGCAGCTTAGGTCTAGCGGGGGGGTGGGCAGATACGCAGTATTTT.

The chain recombines TRBV6-5 with TRBJ2-7; no clear D. This CDR3 has 11 amino acids. With 6 bases removed from V and 4 bases from J, the gap between germline ends came to 7 bases. Germline CDR1 and CDR2: MNHEY and SVGAGI. As DNA, the CDR3 is TGTGCCAGCAGACAGTATTACGAGCAGTACTTC. Amino acid sequence: CASRQYYEQYF.

This clone appeared once. The chain joins TRBV3-1 (or the pseudogene TRBV3-2) to TRBJ1-6, with 8 bases identical to TRBD1. Germline loops: CDR1 LGHDT, CDR2 YNNKEL (reference sequence). V trimming: 4 bases; J trimming: 3 bases; junction bases outside the gene matches: 5. This CDR3 region has 16 residues. In DNA form, the CDR3 reads TGTGCCAGCAGCCCCCAGGGGGCCGACTATAATTCACCCCTCCACTTT. Its protein product is CASSPQGADYNSPLHF.

This clone was observed once. The DNA for the CDR3 is TGTGCCAGTAGAACCCCGGACGGGTACTATGGCTACACCTTC. It specifies CASRTPDGYYGYTF. The rearrangement joins TRBV19 to TRBJ1-2; D is uncertain. With 6 bases removed from V and 3 bases from J, the gap between germline ends came to 14 bases. The CDR3 has 14 residues. The germline CDR1 and CDR2 sequences are LNHDA and SQIVND (reference sequence).

The CDR3 DNA follows: TGTGCCAGCAGCCAGGGACAGGGGGGCACTGAAGCTTTCTTT. Residues: CASSQGQGGTEAFF. This chain connects TRBV3-1 (or the pseudogene TRBV3-2) to TRBJ1-1; 11 bases agree with TRBD1. The CDR3 runs to 14 residues. Trimming removed 3 bases from V and 4 bases from J; junction bases left unmatched: 1. The germline V gene encodes CDR1 LGHDT and CDR2 YNNKEL (reference sequence).

The table lists this clone with a count of one. This rearrangement joins TRBV6-4 to TRBJ2-1; maybe TRBD2 (6 bases). The V gene's germline CDR1 is MRHNA and CDR2 SNTAGT. The CDR3 loop spans 14 amino acids. The V gene lost 5 bases and the J gene lost 8 bases, with 16 bases spanning the gap. The CDR3 DNA reads TGTGCCAGCAGTAGAACGGGAGAGGTAGATGAGCAGTTCTTC. Protein product: CASSRTGEVDEQFF.

The chain couples TRBV10-3 to TRBJ2-7; D call uncertain. Trimming pared 3 bases from V and 7 bases from J, leaving 10 bases between. The germline gives CDR1 ENHRY, CDR2 SYGVKD. This CDR3 region has 12 residues. Here the CDR3 reads CAISEGRLEQYF. The CDR3 DNA is TGTGCCATCAGTGAAGGCAGACTTGAGCAGTACTTC.

The chain joins TRBV19 to TRBJ2-1, with 14 bases lining up with TRBD2. The germline gives CDR1 LNHDA, CDR2 SQIVND (reference sequence). The length of the CDR3 is 19 residues. Germline trimming cut 3 bases from V and 0 bases from J; bases unmatched to any gene: 7. CDR3 coding DNA: TGTGCCAGTAGTATCTCGGGACTAGCGGGAGCCGTCTCCTACAATGAGCAGTTCTTC. Its translation is CASSISGLAGAVSYNEQFF.

The chain links TRBV30 to TRBJ2-7, with 7 positions matching TRBD1. The CDR3 is 14 amino acids. In germline, CDR1 is GTSNPN, CDR2 SVGIG (reference sequence). V dropped 2 bases and J dropped 2; count of bases not matched to a gene: 6. CDR3 coding DNA: TGTGCCTGGAGTCTGACAGGGAGAACCTACGAGCAGTACTTC. This codes for CAWSLTGRTYEQYF.

The chain couples TRBV27 to TRBJ1-2, with 7 nucleotides matching TRBD1. Germline V gene data show CDR1 as MNHEY and CDR2 as SMNVEV (reference sequence). V shed 5 bases, J shed 2 bases, and the junction held 2 bases outside the gene matches. This CDR3 contains 13 residues. The CDR3 nucleotides read TGTGCCAGCAGTCTACAGGGGAACTATGGCTACACCTTC. Protein product: CASSLQGNYGYTF.

The V call is TRBV3-1 (or the pseudogene TRBV3-2), the J call TRBJ2-1; 14 bases are shared with TRBD2. In germline, CDR1 is LGHDT, CDR2 YNNKEL (reference sequence). Trimming at V came to 0 bases and at J to 8 bases, leaving 6 bases not matched to a gene. The CDR3 has 17 amino acids. This CDR3 reads CASSQDRGTSGSYEQFF. Here the CDR3 DNA reads TGTGCCAGCAGCCAAGATAGGGGGACTAGCGGGAGCTATGAGCAGTTCTTC.

This chain links TRBV5-1 with TRBJ1-4; D remains ambiguous. CDR3 length: 13 residues. The germline V gene has CDR1 SGHRS and CDR2 YFSETQ. The V and J ends lost 3 bases and 7 bases respectively, with 10 bases between them. CDR3 amino acids: CASSYGVGEKLFF. CDR3 sequence (DNA): TGCGCCAGCAGCTACGGGGTGGGTGAAAAACTGTTTTTT.

CDR3 in amino acids: CSASGSGNTIYF. The CDR3 DNA is TGCAGTGCTAGTGGTTCTGGAAACACCATATATTTT. The chain combines TRBV20-1 with TRBJ1-3; D is uncertain. The CDR3 loop spans 12 amino acids. Trimming shortened V by 3 bases and J by 1 base, and 4 bases separated the two germline ends. Germline V CDR1 and CDR2: DFQATT, SNEGSKA (reference sequence).

The chain couples TRBV6-5 to TRBJ1-2, with 8 bases identical to TRBD1. J lost 4 bases, V lost 0 bases, and 7 bases had no gene match. Germline V CDR1 and CDR2: MNHEY, SVGAGI. CDR3 size: 16 residues. The CDR3 DNA follows: TGTGCCAGCAGTTACTCGAGGCCGGGACAGGCCTATGGCTACACCTTC. This sequence encodes CASSYSRPGQAYGYTF.

This sequence joins TRBV27 and TRBJ1-6; D ambiguous. The germline CDR1 and CDR2 sequences are MNHEY and SMNVEV (reference sequence). Trimming took off 2 bases at V and 4 bases at J, with 12 bases between the two ends. The CDR3 has 16 residues. The chain's CDR3 is CASSLGGRNYNSPLHF. In DNA form, the CDR3 reads TGTGCCAGCAGTTTAGGCGGCAGAAATTATAATTCACCCCTCCACTTT.